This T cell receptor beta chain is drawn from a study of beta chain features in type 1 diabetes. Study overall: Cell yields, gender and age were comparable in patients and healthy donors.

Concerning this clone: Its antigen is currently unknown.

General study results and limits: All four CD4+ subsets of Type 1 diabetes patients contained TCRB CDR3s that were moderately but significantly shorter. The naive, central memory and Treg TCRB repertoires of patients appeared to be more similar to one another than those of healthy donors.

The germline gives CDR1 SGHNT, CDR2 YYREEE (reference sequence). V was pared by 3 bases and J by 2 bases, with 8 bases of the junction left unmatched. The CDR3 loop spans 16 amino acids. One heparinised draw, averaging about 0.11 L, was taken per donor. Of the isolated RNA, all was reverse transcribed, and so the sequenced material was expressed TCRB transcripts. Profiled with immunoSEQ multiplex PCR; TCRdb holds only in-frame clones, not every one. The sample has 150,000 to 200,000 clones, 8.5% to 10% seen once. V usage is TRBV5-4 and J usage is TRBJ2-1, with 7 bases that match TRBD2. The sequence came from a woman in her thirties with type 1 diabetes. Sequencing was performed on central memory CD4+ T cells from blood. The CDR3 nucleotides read TGTGCCAGCAGCTCTCCCACTAGCGCGGCCTACAATGAGCAGTTCTTC. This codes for CASSSPTSAAYNEQFF. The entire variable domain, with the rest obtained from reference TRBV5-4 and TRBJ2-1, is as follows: ETGVTQSPTHLIKTRGQQVTLRCSSQSGHNTVSWYQQALGQGPQFIFQYYREEENGRGNFPPRFSGLQFPNYSSELNVNALELDDSALYLCASSSPTSAAYNEQFFGPGTRLTVL.